This T cell receptor (beta chain) was sequenced during a study of blood T cell repertoires in COVID-19. Study at large: Specimens from acute and convalescent COVID-19 originated in the United States, Italy and Spain.

Participants, about 18 to 95 years old, spanned fewer than 25 US areas. Sequencing used immunoSEQ multiplex PCR; TCRdb keeps in-frame clones, though not all of them. The profile shows approximately 230,000 clones, 65% to 90% of them singletons. On this clone itself: Sequence at one end of the junction differs from germline and may be a read error.

Specimen: PBMCs or T cells enriched from blood (not recorded which). The TCR originated in a young man who had recovered from COVID-19.

DNA for the CDR3: TGTGTCAGCAGCTTAGACGGACACTCACCCCTCCACTTT. Translation: CVSSLDGHSPLHF. The chain recombines TRBV13 with TRBJ1-6; TRBD1 is a possible D gene (5 bases). The CDR3 loop spans 13 amino acids. Germline lookup yields CDR1 PRHDT and CDR2 FYEKMQ (reference sequence). Full variable domain (missing parts from reference TRBV13 and TRBJ1-6): AAGVIQSPRHLIKEKRETATLKCYPIPRHDTVYWYQQGPGQDPQFLISFYEKMQSDKGSIPDRFSAQQFSDYHSELNMSSLELGDSALYFCVSSLDGHSPLHFGNGTRLTVT.